Following are 14 T cell receptor beta chains from one sample sequenced in a study of control samples from healthy donors and cancer patients. Method: immunoSEQ multiplex PCR; TCRdb's copy keeps in-frame clones and lacks some. The table shows around 94,000 clones, with about 85% occurring only once. The specimen was blood. The source is a woman aged 50 to 60 in good health.

The gene calls are TRBV19 and TRBJ1-5; D remains ambiguous. CDR3 length: 13 amino acids. The germline V gene has CDR1 LNHDA and CDR2 SQIVND (reference sequence). V was clipped by 5 bases and J by 3 bases, with 8 bases between them. CDR3 protein: CASSRQDNQPQHF. The CDR3 nucleotides read TGTGCCAGTAGTCGGCAGGACAATCAGCCCCAGCATTTT.

To note about this clone: The same CDR3 arises from other DNA sequences in this sample as well. V usage is TRBV5-6 and J usage is TRBJ1-1; D remains ambiguous. The CDR3 length is 14 residues. Germline V gives CDR1 SGHDT, CDR2 YYEEEE. V lost 5 bases to trimming and J lost 0 bases, with 11 bases between them. CDR3 bases: TGTGCCAGCAGGTATTCCCCGCTGAACACTGAAGCTTTCTTT. Encoded protein: CASRYSPLNTEAFF.

V and J are TRBV28 and TRBJ2-2, with TRBD2 as a possible D gene (5 bases). The V end was cut by 2 bases, the J end by 0 bases, with 10 bases between. This CDR3 spans 16 amino acids. Looked up from germline, CDR1 is MDHEN and CDR2 is SYDVKM. DNA of the CDR3: TGTGCCAGCAGTTTAGCGGGCTTAACGAACACCGGGGAGCTGTTTTTT. The encoded protein is CASSLAGLTNTGELFF.

This chain links TRBV2 with TRBJ1-2; weak D call: TRBD1 (5 bases). Germline-derived CDR1 and CDR2 are SNHLY and FYNNEI. The CDR3 consists of 13 residues. V lost 6 bases and J 4 bases, leaving 12 bases between the germline ends. The DNA of the CDR3 is TGTGCCAGCAGCCAACAGGAGGGCTATGGCTACACCTTC. Its protein product is CASSQQEGYGYTF.

J is TRBJ2-7 and V is TRBV4-1, with TRBD2 matching over 7 bases. The V and J ends lost 1 base and 4 bases, in that order; junction bases with no gene match: 10. Germline CDR1 reads MGHRA; CDR2 reads YSYEKL. This CDR3 spans 16 amino acids. CDR3 nucleotide sequence: TGCGCCAGCAGCCAAGGGGTCGGGGGGTCGCCTTACGAGCAGTACTTC. It is translated as CASSQGVGGSPYEQYF.

The chain combines TRBV11-2 with TRBJ2-7; tentatively, D is TRBD2 (6 bases). The CDR3 covers 14 residues. The germline gives CDR1 SGHAT, CDR2 FQNNGV. Trimming cost V 1 base and J 2 bases, with 9 bases left between them. CDR3: CASSLAGGTYEQYF. CDR3 sequence (DNA): TGTGCCAGCAGCTTAGCGGGCGGGACCTACGAGCAGTACTTC.

The chain combines TRBV18 with TRBJ1-6; D is unclear. CDR1 KGHSH and CDR2 LQKENI come from the germline V gene. V lost 2 bases and J lost 5, with 10 bases in between. The CDR3 totals 15 residues. The CDR3 nucleotides are TGTGCCAGCTCACCAGGTCGCAGCGATAATTCACCCCTCCACTTT. It is translated as CASSPGRSDNSPLHF.

The rearrangement uses TRBV5-5 and TRBJ1-4; 7 bases map to TRBD1. The germline gives CDR1 SGHKS, CDR2 YYEKEE (reference sequence). V lost 4 bases, J lost 4 bases, and 7 bases stayed unmatched. The CDR3 covers 15 residues. In DNA form, the CDR3 reads TGTGCCAGCAGCAGGGGGGCAGGGGGTAATGAAAAACTGTTTTTT. This sequence encodes CASSRGAGGNEKLFF.

This chain uses TRBV4-1 with TRBJ1-2; D perhaps matches TRBD1 (5 bases). V lost 1 base to trimming and J lost 2 bases, with 8 bases between them. Germline CDR1 reads MGHRA; CDR2 reads YSYEKL. The CDR3 sequence is 14 residues long. CDR3 amino acids: CASSQGDSNYGYTF. DNA for the CDR3: TGCGCCAGCAGCCAAGGTGACAGCAACTATGGCTACACCTTC.

The chain combines TRBV19 with TRBJ2-3; TRBD2 matches 8 bases. V lost 4 bases and J lost 6; bases outside the gene matches: 9. The length of the CDR3 is 15 residues. Germline V CDR1 and CDR2: LNHDA, SQIVND (reference sequence). The CDR3 bases are TGTGCCAGTAGTACTGGAAGCGGGGGAACGGATACGCAGTATTTT. Amino acids: CASSTGSGGTDTQYF.

The chain has TRBV15 and TRBJ2-1; tentatively, D is TRBD1 or TRBD2 (5 bases each). Deletions cut 4 bases from V and 6 bases from J, with 16 bases between. Germline V gives CDR1 LNHNV, CDR2 YYDKDF (reference sequence). The CDR3 consists of 15 residues. CDR3 sequence reads: CATSMVAGSGNEQFF. The CDR3 DNA is TGTGCCACCAGCATGGTGGCAGGGAGCGGCAATGAGCAGTTCTTC.

The V and J genes are TRBV7-3 and TRBJ2-7; 9 nucleotides line up with TRBD2. CDR3 length: 14 amino acids. V lost 3 bases, J lost 2 bases, and 2 bases stayed unmatched. Germline loops: CDR1 SGHTA, CDR2 FQGTGA. The CDR3 region is CASSLLAGTYEQYF. CDR3 DNA: TGTGCCAGCAGCTTGCTAGCGGGAACCTACGAGCAGTACTTC.

The rearrangement joins TRBV18 to TRBJ1-1; D gene ambiguous. The ends were cut back, 5 bases at V and 11 bases at J, with 15 bases in the middle. CDR1 is KGHSH and CDR2 is LQKENI in the germline V gene. This CDR3 is 12 amino acids long. The CDR3 nucleotides read TGTGCCAGCTCAGGTGTGAGCGGGGAGGCTTTCTTT. Translated: CASSGVSGEAFF.

The chain has TRBV11-3 and TRBJ2-7, with TRBD1 identical over 9 bases. This CDR3 comprises 15 residues. J gave up 4 bases and V 0 bases, and 4 bases lay outside the gene matches. CDR1 is SGHNT and CDR2 is YENEEA in the germline V gene. DNA for the CDR3: TGTGCCAGCAGCTTAGATGGACAGGGGACTTACGAGCAGTACTTC. This gives the protein CASSLDGQGTYEQYF.